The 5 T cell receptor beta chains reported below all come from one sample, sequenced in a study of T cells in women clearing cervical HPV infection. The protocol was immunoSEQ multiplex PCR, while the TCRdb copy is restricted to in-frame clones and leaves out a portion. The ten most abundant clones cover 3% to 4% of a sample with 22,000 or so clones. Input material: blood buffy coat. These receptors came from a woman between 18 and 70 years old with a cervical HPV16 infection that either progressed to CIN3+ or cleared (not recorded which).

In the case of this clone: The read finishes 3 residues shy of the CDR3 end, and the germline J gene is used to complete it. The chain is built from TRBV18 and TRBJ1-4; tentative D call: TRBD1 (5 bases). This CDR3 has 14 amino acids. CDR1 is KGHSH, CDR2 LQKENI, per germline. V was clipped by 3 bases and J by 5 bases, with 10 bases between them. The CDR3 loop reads CASSPGGVNEKLFF. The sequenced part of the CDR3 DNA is TGTGCCAGCTCACCCGGAGGGGTAAATGAAAAA.

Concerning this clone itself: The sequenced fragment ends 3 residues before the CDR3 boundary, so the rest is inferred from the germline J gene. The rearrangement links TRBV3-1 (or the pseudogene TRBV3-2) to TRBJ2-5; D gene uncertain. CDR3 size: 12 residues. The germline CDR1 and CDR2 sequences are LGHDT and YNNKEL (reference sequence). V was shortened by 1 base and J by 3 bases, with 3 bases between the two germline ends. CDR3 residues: CASSQAKETQYF. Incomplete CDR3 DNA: TGTGCCAGCAGCCAAGCCAAAGAGACC.

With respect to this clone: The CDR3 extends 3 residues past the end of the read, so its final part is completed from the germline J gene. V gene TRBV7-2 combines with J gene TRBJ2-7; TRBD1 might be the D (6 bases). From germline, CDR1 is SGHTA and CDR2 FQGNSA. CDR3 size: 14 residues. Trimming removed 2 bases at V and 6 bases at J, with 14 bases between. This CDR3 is CASSLTAQGSEQYF. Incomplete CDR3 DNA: TGTGCCAGCAGCTTAACTGCCCAGGGGAGCGAG.

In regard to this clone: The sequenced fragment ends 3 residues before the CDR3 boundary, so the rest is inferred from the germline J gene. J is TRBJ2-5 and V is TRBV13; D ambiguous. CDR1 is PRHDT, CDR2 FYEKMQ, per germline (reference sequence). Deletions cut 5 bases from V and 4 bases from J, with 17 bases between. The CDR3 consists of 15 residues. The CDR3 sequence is CASSPRALDLETQYF. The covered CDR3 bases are TGTGCCAGCAGCCCCCGAGCTCTTGACTTAGAGACC.

This CDR3 is CSAGGDQLVDTEAFF. CDR3 DNA, as far as it was read: TGCAGTGCCGGCGGTGATCAACTTGTGGACACTGAA. The V and J genes are TRBV20-1 and TRBJ1-1; D is undetermined. The sequence runs out 3 residues before the end of the CDR3; the remainder is reconstructed from the germline J gene. Looked up from germline, CDR1 is DFQATT and CDR2 is SNEGSKA (reference sequence). CDR3 length: 15 amino acids. Deletions cut 6 bases from V and 3 bases from J, with 20 bases between.